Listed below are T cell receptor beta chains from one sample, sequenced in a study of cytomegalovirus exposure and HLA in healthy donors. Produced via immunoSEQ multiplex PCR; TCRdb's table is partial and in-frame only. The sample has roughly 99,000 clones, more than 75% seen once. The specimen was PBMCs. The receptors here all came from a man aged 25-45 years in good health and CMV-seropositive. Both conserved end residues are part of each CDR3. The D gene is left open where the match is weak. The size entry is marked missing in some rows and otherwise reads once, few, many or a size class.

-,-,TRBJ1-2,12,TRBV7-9,TGTTCCAGCAGCTTAGACCAGGGGGGCTACACCTTC,CSSSLDQGGYTF
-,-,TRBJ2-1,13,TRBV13,TGTGCCAGCAGCTCGACAGACTACAATGAGCAGTTCTTC,CASSSTDYNEQFF
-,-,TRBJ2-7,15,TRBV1,TGCACCAGCAGCCGACCGGGAGGAAGGCGGTACGAGCAGTACTTC,CTSSRPGGRRYEQYF
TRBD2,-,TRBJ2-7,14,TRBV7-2,TGTGCCAGCAGCCCGGGACTACACTCCTACGAGCAGTACTTC,CASSPGLHSYEQYF
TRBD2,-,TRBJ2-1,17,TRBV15,TGTGCCACCAGCAGAGATACCGGGAGCGGGGGGCAGAATGAGCAGTTCTTC,CATSRDTGSGGQNEQFF
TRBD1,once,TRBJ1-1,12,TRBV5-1,TGCGCCAGCAGCTTACAGGGGGCGGAAGCTTTCTTT,CASSLQGAEAFF
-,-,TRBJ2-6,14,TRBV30,TGTGCCTGGAGTAGGGGGACCGGGGCCAACGGCCTGACTTTC,CAWSRGTGANGLTF
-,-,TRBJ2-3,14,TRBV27,TGTGCCAGCAGCGCGCCCCCCTCCACAGATACGCAGTATTTT,CASSAPPSTDTQYF
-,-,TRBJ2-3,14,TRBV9,TGTGCCAGCAGCGTCGGGGGTTTGGCAGATACGCAGTATTTT,CASSVGGLADTQYF
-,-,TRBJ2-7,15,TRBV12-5,TGTGCTAGTGGTTCGCCATTAGGGGTAGCCTACGAGCAGTACTTC,CASGSPLGVAYEQYF
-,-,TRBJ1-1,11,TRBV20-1,TGCAGTGCTGGCAGGGGCACTGAAGCTTTCTTT,CSAGRGTEAFF
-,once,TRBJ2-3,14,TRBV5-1,TGCGCCAGCAGCTTGGGAGGGTTCGCAGATACGCAGTATTTT,CASSLGGFADTQYF
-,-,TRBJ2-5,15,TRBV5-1,TGCGCCAGCAGCTTGGTAAGCGGGTCTGCAGAGACCCAGTACTTC,CASSLVSGSAETQYF
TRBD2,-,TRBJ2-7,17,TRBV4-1,TGCGCCAGCAGCCTCCAGGCACTAGCGGGGGGCACCTACGAGCAGTACTTC,CASSLQALAGGTYEQYF
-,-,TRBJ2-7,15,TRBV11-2,TGTGCCAGCAGCTTAGCCACACGGAGCTCCTACGAGCAGTACTTC,CASSLATRSSYEQYF
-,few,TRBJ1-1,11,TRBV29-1,TGCAGCCCCGGGACACCCAGTGAAGCTTTCTTT,CSPGTPSEAFF
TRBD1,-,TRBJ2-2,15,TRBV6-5,TGTGCCAGCAGGGCGGGGACAGGGGTCACCGGGGAGCTGTTTTTT,CASRAGTGVTGELFF
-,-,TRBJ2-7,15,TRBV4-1,TGCGCCAGCAGCCCTCTAATCGGGTCAACCTACGAGCAGTACTTC,CASSPLIGSTYEQYF
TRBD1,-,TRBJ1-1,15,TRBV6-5,TGTGCCAGCAGTCGGGTGGGACAGGACAACACTGAAGCTTTCTTT,CASSRVGQDNTEAFF
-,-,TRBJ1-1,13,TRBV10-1,TGCGCCAGCAGTGTAGGGGTGGGCACTGAAGCTTTCTTT,CASSVGVGTEAFF
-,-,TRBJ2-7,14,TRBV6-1,TGTGCCAGCAGTGAGTCAGGGGTGGTGTACGAGCAGTACTTC,CASSESGVVYEQYF
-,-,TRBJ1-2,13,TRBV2,TGTGCCAGTCCCGGGACAAGAAACTATGGCTACACCTTC,CASPGTRNYGYTF
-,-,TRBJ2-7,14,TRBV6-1,TGTGCCAGCAGTGGTAGGGACACCACCTACGAGCAGTACTTC,CASSGRDTTYEQYF
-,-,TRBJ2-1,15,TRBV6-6,TGTGCCAGCATGGGACAAGGGGCGATCGCCGGCGAGCAGTTCTTC,CASMGQGAIAGEQFF
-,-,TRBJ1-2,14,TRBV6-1,TGTGCCAGCAGTGAAAACAGGTTACACTATGGCTACACCTTC,CASSENRLHYGYTF
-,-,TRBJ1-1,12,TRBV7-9,TGTTCCAGCAGCGACAGGTCCCCTGAAGCTTTCTTT,CSSSDRSPEAFF
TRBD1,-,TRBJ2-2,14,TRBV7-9,TGTGCCAGCAGTCGGGACAGAAACACCGGGGAGCTGTTTTTT,CASSRDRNTGELFF
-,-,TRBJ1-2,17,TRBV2,TGTGCCAGCAGTGAAGCGTCAGGACAGAGGTCTAACTATGGCTACACCTTC,CASSEASGQRSNYGYTF
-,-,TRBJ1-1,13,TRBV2,TGTGCCAGCAGCCGGAGAGGGAACACTGAAGCTTTCTTT,CASSRRGNTEAFF
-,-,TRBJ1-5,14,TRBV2,TGTGCCAGCAGAAGGGACATTAGCAATCAGCCCCAGCATTTT,CASRRDISNQPQHF
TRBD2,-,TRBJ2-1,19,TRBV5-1,TGCGCCAGCAGCCGTGGGGGACTAGCGGGAGCCGGGTACTACAATGAGCAGTTCTTC,CASSRGGLAGAGYYNEQFF
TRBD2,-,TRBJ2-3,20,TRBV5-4,TGTGCCAGCAGCGGGCCCGATGCGGGGGGTCACCTCGTCGACACAGATACGCAGTATTTT,CASSGPDAGGHLVDTDTQYF
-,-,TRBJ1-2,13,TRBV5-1,TGCGCCAGTAGGTTAGAGGACAGCGGTATTTACGGCTTC,CASRLEDSGIYGF
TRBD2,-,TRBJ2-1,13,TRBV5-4,TGTGCCAGCAAACGTTCGGGGGAGGGGGAGCAGTTCTTC,CASKRSGEGEQFF
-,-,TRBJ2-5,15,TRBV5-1,TGCGCCAGCAGCTTGAGCCGCCCTAAGGGGGAGACCCAGTACTTC,CASSLSRPKGETQYF
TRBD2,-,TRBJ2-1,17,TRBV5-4,TGTGCCAGCAGCCGGGGGGGACTAGCGGGGGCCTACAATGAGCAGTTCTTC,CASSRGGLAGAYNEQFF
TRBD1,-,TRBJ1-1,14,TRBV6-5,TGTGCCAGCAGTTTCTTGACAGGGGACACTGAAGCTTTCTTT,CASSFLTGDTEAFF
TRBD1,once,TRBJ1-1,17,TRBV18,TGTGCCAGCTCACCACGCCTGACAGGGTGGCCGAACACTGAAGCTTTCTTT,CASSPRLTGWPNTEAFF
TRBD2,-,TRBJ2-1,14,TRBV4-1,TGCGCCAGCAGCCAGCTGGGGGGGGTGAATGAGCAGTTCTTC,CASSQLGGVNEQFF
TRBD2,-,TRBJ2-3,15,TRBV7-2,TGTGCCAGCAGCGGGGCTAGCGGGATCACAGATACGCAGTATTTT,CASSGASGITDTQYF
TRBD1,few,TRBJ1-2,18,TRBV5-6,TGTGCCAGCAGCTTGGGGACCAGGGGGCGCCCCCGGGACTATGGCTACACCTTC,CASSLGTRGRPRDYGYTF
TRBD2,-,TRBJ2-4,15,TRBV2,TGTGCCAGCAGGGCCGGGACTAGCGGACTAAACATTCAGTACTTC,CASRAGTSGLNIQYF
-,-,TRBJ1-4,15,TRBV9,TGTGCCAGCAGCGTTAGGGCAGGGACTAATGAAAAACTGTTTTTT,CASSVRAGTNEKLFF
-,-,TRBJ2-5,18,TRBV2,TGTGCCAGCAGTGGGTCACTGTCGTCGCGAGCTTTCCAAGAGACCCAGTACTTC,CASSGSLSSRAFQETQYF
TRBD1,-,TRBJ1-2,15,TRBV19,TGTGCCAGTAGTATTGACAGGGGGCGCGTCTATGGCTACACCTTC,CASSIDRGRVYGYTF
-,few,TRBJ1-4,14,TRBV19,TGTGCCAGTAGGAGACAGGCCACCTCCGAAAAACTGTTTTTT,CASRRQATSEKLFF
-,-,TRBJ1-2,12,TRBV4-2,TGTGCCAGCTCCCTTGAGTCCTATGGCTACACCTTC,CASSLESYGYTF
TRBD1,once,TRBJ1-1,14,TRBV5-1,TGCGCCAGCAGCCCAGGGACAGGGGGAACTGAAGCTTTCTTT,CASSPGTGGTEAFF
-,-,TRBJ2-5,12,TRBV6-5,TGTGCCAGCAGTCCCTCCCGGGAGACCCAGTACTTC,CASSPSRETQYF
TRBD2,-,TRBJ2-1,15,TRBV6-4,TGTGCCAGCAGTAAACAGACTAGCGGGGCCAATGAGCAGTTCTTC,CASSKQTSGANEQFF
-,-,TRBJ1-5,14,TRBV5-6,TGTGCCAGCAGCCGCCGGGGGGTTAATCAGCCCCAGCATTTT,CASSRRGVNQPQHF
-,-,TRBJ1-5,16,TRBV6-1,TGTGCCAGCAGTGAGGGTTACAGGCGAATCAATCAGCCCCAGCATTTT,CASSEGYRRINQPQHF